Listed here are 25 T cell receptor beta chains from one sample, sequenced in a study of cytomegalovirus exposure and HLA in healthy donors. PCR was performed using 60 Vbeta and 13 Jbeta primers. Repertoires were generated with immunoSEQ multiplex PCR, while TCRdb's copy carries only in-frame clones and drops some. The table shows 54,000 or so clones, with 70% to 80% occurring only once. Material for sequencing was PBMCs. The receptors shown here come from a woman in her fifties or sixties in good health and CMV-seropositive.

Only a few counts were recorded for this clone. V is TRBV4-3 and J is TRBJ1-6; 7 bases are shared with TRBD1. The CDR3 has 16 amino acids. CDR1 is LGHNA and CDR2 is YSLEER in the germline V gene. The ends lost 1 base at V and 10 bases at J; junction bases unmatched: 10. The chain's CDR3 is CASSQGHSRTGSPLHF. The CDR3 DNA sequence: TGCGCCAGCAGCCAAGGGCATTCCCGGACAGGCTCACCCCTCCACTTT.

V gene TRBV7-9 combines with J gene TRBJ2-1, with D perhaps matching TRBD1 (6 bases). This CDR3 has 14 residues. Germline CDR1 and CDR2: SEHNR and FQNEAQ (reference sequence). Trimming stripped 5 bases from V and 4 bases from J, with 12 bases between. CDR3 in amino acids: CASSNYGQYNEQFF. In DNA, the CDR3 is TGTGCCAGCAGCAATTACGGACAGTACAATGAGCAGTTCTTC. The full variable domain, in which reference TRBV7-9 and TRBJ2-1 provide the parts outside the CDR3, is DTGVSQNPRHKITKRGQNVTFRCDPISEHNRLYWYRQTLGQGPEFLTYFQNEAQLEKSRLLSDRFSAERPKGSFSTLEIQRTEQGDSAMYLCASSNYGQYNEQFFGPGTRLTVL.

The rearrangement links TRBV29-1 to TRBJ2-2; TRBD2 matches at 9 bases. The CDR3 length is 17 residues. The trim removed 6 bases at V and 3 bases at J, leaving 14 bases unmatched. Germline lookup yields CDR1 SQVTM and CDR2 ANQGSEA. For the CDR3, the DNA is TGCAGCGTGCGGCGGCGGGGGGGCTTTGACGACACCGGGGAGCTGTTTTTT. Encoded protein: CSVRRRGGFDDTGELFF.

This clone was recorded a few times. The chain carries TRBV11-3 and TRBJ1-1; D is unresolved. This CDR3 region has 12 residues. Germline CDR1 SGHNT, CDR2 YENEEA. Deletions cut 1 base from V and 5 bases from J, with 5 bases between. CDR3 DNA: TGTGCCAGCAGCTTAGGGGAGACTGAAGCTTTCTTT. It specifies CASSLGETEAFF.

This chain joins TRBV7-9 and TRBJ2-1; D might be TRBD1 (5 bases). Trimming stripped 5 bases from V and 6 bases from J, with 11 bases between. The CDR3 consists of 13 residues. The germline gives CDR1 SEHNR, CDR2 FQNEAQ (reference sequence). The CDR3 sequence: CASSLADINEQFF. The CDR3 DNA reads as TGTGCCAGCAGCCTCGCGGACATCAATGAGCAGTTCTTC. Filled out from reference TRBV7-9 and TRBJ2-1, the complete variable domain reads DTGVSQNPRHKITKRGQNVTFRCDPISEHNRLYWYRQTLGQGPEFLTYFQNEAQLEKSRLLSDRFSAERPKGSFSTLEIQRTEQGDSAMYLCASSLADINEQFFGPGTRLTVL.

The V and J genes are TRBV10-3 and TRBJ2-7; TRBD2 aligns across 9 bases. Germline lookup yields CDR1 ENHRY and CDR2 SYGVKD. The V segment lost 4 bases and the J segment 0 bases; nucleotides outside the gene matches: 16. This CDR3 has 19 residues. Here the CDR3 DNA reads TGTGCCATCAGTGGCCCGGGCGGGAGGGGAGGGGGCAGCTCCTACGAGCAGTACTTC. Protein sequence: CAISGPGGRGGGSSYEQYF.

This clone was picked up a small number of times. The chain links TRBV2 to TRBJ2-5, with 9 bases fitting TRBD1. Germline V gives CDR1 SNHLY, CDR2 FYNNEI. V dropped 9 bases and J dropped 4; count of bases not matched to a gene: 9. CDR3 length: 14 amino acids. The CDR3 DNA sequence: TGTGCCAGTGACATTACAGGGGGCAGAGAGACCCAGTACTTC. Translated: CASDITGGRETQYF.

The genes are TRBV5-5 and TRBJ2-3; D gene unclear. CDR3 length: 12 amino acids. V was trimmed by 0 bases and J by 8 bases, leaving 7 bases between them. The germline V gene has CDR1 SGHKS and CDR2 YYEKEE (reference sequence). Written as DNA, the CDR3 is TGTGCCAGCAGCTTGGTCTACGGTACGCAGTATTTT. Protein sequence: CASSLVYGTQYF.

Remarks on this clone: The same CDR3 arises from other DNA sequences in this sample as well. The rearrangement links TRBV11-2 to TRBJ1-1; D unclear. In germline, CDR1 is SGHAT, CDR2 FQNNGV. V shed 1 base and J shed 1 base, with 7 bases lying between them. The CDR3 covers 14 residues. The CDR3 region is CASSLGARNTEAFF. CDR3 nucleotide sequence: TGTGCCAGCAGCTTAGGGGCCAGGAACACTGAAGCTTTCTTT.

This clone showed up just once. The chain links TRBV30 to TRBJ1-2; 7 positions match TRBD1. The CDR3 sequence is 13 residues long. V shed 5 bases, J shed 4 bases, and the junction held 7 bases outside the gene matches. Germline CDR1 and CDR2: GTSNPN and SVGIG (reference sequence). The CDR3 region has the DNA TGTGCCTGGGGCCGGGGACAGTTCTATGGCTACACCTTC. Encoded protein: CAWGRGQFYGYTF.

This clone was picked up a small number of times. The rearrangement uses TRBV11-2 and TRBJ1-1; D is perhaps TRBD1 (5 bases). CDR1 is SGHAT, CDR2 FQNNGV, per germline. This CDR3 contains 16 residues. V shed 5 bases and J shed 0 bases, with 16 bases lying between them. CDR3 in DNA: TGTGCCAGCAGCCCACCTGGAGGGACGGTGAACACTGAAGCTTTCTTT. The encoded protein is CASSPPGGTVNTEAFF.

This rearrangement joins TRBV28 to TRBJ1-4, with D perhaps matching TRBD1 (5 bases). Germline values: CDR1 MDHEN, CDR2 SYDVKM. The CDR3 sequence is 14 residues long. V was clipped by 5 bases and J by 5 bases, with 12 bases between them. The CDR3 bases are TGTGCCAGCAGTACTTATAGGGGAAATGAAAAACTGTTTTTT. It encodes CASSTYRGNEKLFF.

J is TRBJ1-5 and V is TRBV7-2; the D gene is possibly TRBD1 (5 bases). V lost 8 bases, J lost 4 bases, and 15 bases lay in between. This CDR3 comprises 14 residues. In germline, CDR1 is SGHTA, CDR2 FQGNSA. The CDR3 spells CASGEGQGNQPQHF. The CDR3 coding sequence is TGTGCCAGCGGGGAGGGGCAAGGTAATCAGCCCCAGCATTTT.

The V gene is TRBV7-2, the J gene TRBJ2-1, with TRBD1 matching 10 bases. Germline lookup yields CDR1 SGHTA and CDR2 FQGNSA. This CDR3 comprises 13 residues. V lost 4 bases and J lost 7; bases outside the gene matches: 1. CDR3: CASSWDRGNEQFF. The CDR3 DNA reads as TGTGCCAGCAGCTGGGACAGGGGAAATGAGCAGTTCTTC.

The chain links TRBV18 to TRBJ2-5, with D possibly being TRBD2 (5 bases). The germline V gene encodes CDR1 KGHSH and CDR2 LQKENI. The CDR3 runs to 12 residues. Trimming removed 5 bases from V and 5 bases from J, with 9 bases in between. The CDR3 DNA sequence: TGTGCCAGCTCAGACCAGCGGGAGACCCAGTACTTC. Translating it yields CASSDQRETQYF.

The rearrangement links TRBV29-1 to TRBJ1-3; D uncertain. Trimming cost V 4 bases and J 0 bases, with 13 bases left between them. Germline assignment: CDR1 SQVTM and CDR2 ANQGSEA. There are 15 residues in the CDR3. The CDR3 reads CSVGPSETSGNTIYF. The CDR3 bases are TGCAGCGTTGGCCCCAGCGAGACCTCTGGAAACACCATATATTTT. The full variable domain, completed using reference TRBV29-1 and TRBJ1-3, is SAVISQKPSRDICQRGTSLTIQCQVDSQVTMMFWYRQQPGQSLTLIATANQGSEATYESGFVIDKFPISRPNLTFSTLTVSNMSPEDSSIYLCSVGPSETSGNTIYFGEGSWLTVV.

The rearrangement joins TRBV4-3 to TRBJ1-2; D is unresolved. The CDR3 extends over 12 amino acids. V lost 3 bases, J lost 2 bases, and 4 bases lay in between. The germline gives CDR1 LGHNA, CDR2 YSLEER. The CDR3 DNA reads TGCGCCAGCAGCCAGGGCAACTATGGCTACACCTTC. Its protein is CASSQGNYGYTF.

The rearrangement joins TRBV29-1 to TRBJ1-2; D unclear. V was pared by 0 bases and J by 3 bases, with 5 bases between. Germline CDR1 SQVTM, CDR2 ANQGSEA. The CDR3 runs 12 residues. CDR3 in DNA: TGCAGCGTTGAAGATGAGGACTATGGCTACACCTTC. As protein: CSVEDEDYGYTF.

The rearrangement uses TRBV27 and TRBJ1-2; 10 nucleotides match TRBD1. The CDR3 is 17 amino acids. The germline CDR1 and CDR2 sequences are MNHEY and SMNVEV (reference sequence). Losses at the gene ends were 3 bases for V and 3 bases for J; bases not matched to a gene: 10. This CDR3 reads CASSLSGQGNLYYGYTF. CDR3 coding DNA: TGTGCCAGCAGTTTGTCGGGACAGGGGAATTTATACTATGGCTACACCTTC.

The gene calls are TRBV6-5 and TRBJ1-2; D possibly corresponds to TRBD1 (5 bases). Germline CDR1 and CDR2: MNHEY and SVGAGI. This CDR3 has 15 residues. The V end lost 2 bases, the J end lost 4 bases, and 14 bases lay between the germline ends. In DNA form, the CDR3 reads TGTGCCAGCAGTTACGGTTGGACAAAAGGCTATGGCTACACCTTC. Encoded protein: CASSYGWTKGYGYTF.

This clone appeared a few times. This CDR3 reads CASSLGDRGRSWMNEQYF. The CDR3 DNA reads as TGTGCCAGCAGCTTGGGGGACAGGGGGAGATCTTGGATGAACGAGCAGTACTTC. The chain couples TRBV5-5 to TRBJ2-7; the match to TRBD1 covers 11 bases. Germline trimming cut 0 bases from V and 5 bases from J; bases unmatched to any gene: 13. The CDR3 sequence is 18 residues long. Germline V gene lookup returns CDR1 SGHKS and CDR2 YYEKEE (reference sequence).

V and J are TRBV27 and TRBJ2-7; a weak D match, TRBD2 (7 bases). V was clipped by 5 bases and J by 3 bases, with 11 bases between them. The CDR3 consists of 13 residues. The germline V gene has CDR1 MNHEY and CDR2 SMNVEV (reference sequence). The CDR3 is CASSPGGLYEQYF. The CDR3 coding sequence is TGTGCCAGCAGTCCCGGGGGGCTCTACGAGCAGTACTTC.

This clone was recorded a few times. The rearrangement links TRBV30 to TRBJ2-5; no clear D. The CDR3 length is 13 residues. Between the trimmed V and J ends, which lost 6 bases and 0 bases, there was a span of 11 bases. The germline V gene has CDR1 GTSNPN and CDR2 SVGIG (reference sequence). As DNA, the CDR3 is TGTGCCTGTACCTCCCGGGACCAAGAGACCCAGTACTTC. It translates to CACTSRDQETQYF. Filled out from reference TRBV30 and TRBJ2-5, the complete variable domain reads SQTIHQWPATLVQPVGSPLSLECTVEGTSNPNLYWYRQAAGRGLQLLFYSVGIGQISSEVPQNLSASRPQDRQFILSSKKLLLSDSGFYLCACTSRDQETQYFGPGTRLLVL.

The chain has TRBV5-4 and TRBJ2-7; 10 positions match TRBD1. Germline loops: CDR1 SGHNT, CDR2 YYREEE (reference sequence). The CDR3 totals 16 residues. V lost 0 bases, J lost 1 base, and 4 bases stayed unmatched. This CDR3 is CASSLDGTGVSYEQYF. CDR3 bases: TGTGCCAGCAGCTTGGACGGGACAGGGGTGTCCTACGAGCAGTACTTC.

The V gene is TRBV5-5, the J gene TRBJ2-3, with 9 nucleotides matching TRBD1. Germline V gene lookup returns CDR1 SGHKS and CDR2 YYEKEE (reference sequence). V shed 3 bases and J 2 bases; nucleotides not matched to a gene: 4. This CDR3 region has 15 residues. CDR3 loop: CASSSGTGTTDTQYF. The CDR3 nucleotides are TGTGCCAGCAGCTCCGGGACAGGGACCACAGATACGCAGTATTTT. The whole variable domain, remainder taken from reference TRBV5-5 and TRBJ2-3, is DAGVTQSPTHLIKTRGQQVTLRCSPISGHKSVSWYQQVLGQGPQFIFQYYEKEERGRGNFPDRFSARQFPNYSSELNVNALLLGDSALYLCASSSGTGTTDTQYFGPGTRLTVL.